The 8 T cell receptor beta chains below all came from one sample that was sequenced in a study of blood T cell repertoires in COVID-19. Sequenced by immunoSEQ multiplex PCR; TCRdb stores in-frame clones only, minus some. Of about 200,000 clones in the sample, approximately 91% were seen once. The sample consisted of peripheral blood. The receptors were sampled from a man between 40 and 49 years old with acute or convalescent COVID-19.

V is TRBV27 and J is TRBJ2-7; possible D gene TRBD2, 7 bases. The germline V and J ends were trimmed by 0 bases and 3 bases, with 21 bases remaining between them. The CDR3 is 18 amino acids. Germline lookup yields CDR1 MNHEY and CDR2 SMNVEV (reference sequence). The CDR3 region is CASSLSGGGTAGHYEQYF. CDR3 bases: TGTGCCAGCAGTTTATCGGGAGGGGGGACTGCCGGTCACTACGAGCAGTACTTC.

The chain recombines TRBV12-3 or TRBV12-4 with TRBJ2-2; D ambiguous. Trimming stripped 7 bases from V and 5 bases from J, with 5 bases between. The CDR3 covers 11 residues. CDR3 sequence reads: CASKETGELFF. The CDR3 DNA is TGTGCCAGCAAGGAGACCGGGGAGCTGTTTTTT.

V usage is TRBV28 and J usage is TRBJ2-7; D is ambiguous. V lost 6 bases, J lost 3 bases, and 12 bases lay in between. The germline V gene encodes CDR1 MDHEN and CDR2 SYDVKM. There are 13 residues in the CDR3. The CDR3 nucleotides read TGTGCCAGCAGGGCCTCAGGTTACTACGAGCAGTACTTC. It encodes CASRASGYYEQYF.

The chain recombines TRBV29-1 with TRBJ2-2; unclear D gene. V was clipped by 4 bases and J by 1 base, with 13 bases between them. The CDR3 runs 15 residues. The germline gives CDR1 SQVTM, CDR2 ANQGSEA. The DNA for the CDR3 is TGCAGCGTTGTTTTCCCCCCTAAGAACACCGGGGAGCTGTTTTTT. This sequence encodes CSVVFPPKNTGELFF.

Only one count was recorded for this clone. The V gene is TRBV2, the J gene TRBJ1-4; the match to TRBD1 covers 8 bases. The CDR3 has 16 amino acids. Germline V gives CDR1 SNHLY, CDR2 FYNNEI. With V trimmed by 6 bases and J by 4 bases, 10 bases remained unmatched. For the CDR3, the DNA is TGTGCCAGCAGGGCCGACAGGGGTCCTGTTAATGAAAAACTGTTTTTT. Its translation: CASRADRGPVNEKLFF.

The chain is built from TRBV19 and TRBJ2-1; TRBD1 matches 8 bases. CDR3 length: 15 amino acids. CDR1 and CDR2 (germline): LNHDA, SQIVND (reference sequence). V was pared by 2 bases and J by 5 bases, with 5 bases of the junction left unmatched. The CDR3 nucleotides read TGTGCCAGTAGTATACGGAGACAGGGGAACAATGAGCAGTTCTTC. It encodes CASSIRRQGNNEQFF.

This chain uses TRBV9 with TRBJ1-2; perhaps TRBD1 as D (6 bases). Germline V gives CDR1 SGDLS, CDR2 YYNGEE. V dropped 3 bases and J dropped 4 bases, with 13 bases sitting between them. The CDR3 extends over 14 amino acids. The CDR3 DNA reads as TGTGCCAGCAGCGCGGGAGGGGGGATCTATGGCTACACCTTC. The encoded protein is CASSAGGGIYGYTF.

This chain uses TRBV12-5 with TRBJ2-7, with TRBD2 matching 10 bases. There are 15 residues in the CDR3. Trimming cost V 1 base and J 3 bases; bases outside gene matches: 3. CDR1 is LGHNT, CDR2 FRNRAP, per germline. Here the CDR3 reads CASGLGSSGSYEQYF. The CDR3 region has the DNA TGTGCTAGTGGTTTGGGATCTAGCGGGAGCTACGAGCAGTACTTC.